This paragraph reports one T cell receptor beta chain. The antigen remains undetermined. In this CDR3 the conserved last residue, phenylalanine or tryptophan, is missing, so a read error is likely. A modified ARM-PCR protocol with three rounds of nested PCR amplified TCRbeta. MiXCR, applied by TCRdb to the multiplex PCR reads, yields one record per CDR3 protein. The sample carries 68,000 or so distinct CDR3 sequences, about three fifths recorded once. This sample's RNA came from whole unsorted tissue. This sample stems from a study of tumor and adjacent non-tumor tissue in lung cancer. Study outcomes and limitations: Patients with more diverse tumor TCRs had worse survival.

V shed 4 bases and J shed 0 bases, with 13 bases lying between them. Per the germline V gene, CDR1 is MGHRA and CDR2 is YSYEKL. The CDR3 runs to 16 residues. This chain joins TRBV4-1 and TRBJ1-5, with D possibly being TRBD1 (5 bases). The receptor's source is a man aged 50 or older with non-small cell lung cancer. The sequencing input was lung tumor tissue. The CDR3 reads CASSRQGFDSNQPQHH. The CDR3 nucleotides read TGCGCCAGCAGCCGGCAGGGATTCGATAGCAATCAGCCCCAGCATCAT.